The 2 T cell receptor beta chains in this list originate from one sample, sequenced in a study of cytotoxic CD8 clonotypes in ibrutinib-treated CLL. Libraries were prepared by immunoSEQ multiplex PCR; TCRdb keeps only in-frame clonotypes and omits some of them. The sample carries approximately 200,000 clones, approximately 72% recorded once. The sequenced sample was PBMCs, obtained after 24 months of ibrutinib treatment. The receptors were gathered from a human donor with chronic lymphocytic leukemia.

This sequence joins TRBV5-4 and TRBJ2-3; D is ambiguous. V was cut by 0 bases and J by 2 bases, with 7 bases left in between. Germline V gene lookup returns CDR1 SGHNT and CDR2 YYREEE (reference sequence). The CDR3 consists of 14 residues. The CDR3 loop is CASSLGLLTDTQYF. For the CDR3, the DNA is TGTGCCAGCAGCTTGGGACTGCTCACAGATACGCAGTATTTT.

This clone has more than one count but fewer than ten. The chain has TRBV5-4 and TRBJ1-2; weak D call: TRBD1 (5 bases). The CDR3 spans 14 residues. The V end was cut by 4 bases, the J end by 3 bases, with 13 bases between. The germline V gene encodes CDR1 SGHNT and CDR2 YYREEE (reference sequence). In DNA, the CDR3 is TGTGCCAGCAGCACACCGGGACTTTACTATGGCTACACCTTC. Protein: CASSTPGLYYGYTF.